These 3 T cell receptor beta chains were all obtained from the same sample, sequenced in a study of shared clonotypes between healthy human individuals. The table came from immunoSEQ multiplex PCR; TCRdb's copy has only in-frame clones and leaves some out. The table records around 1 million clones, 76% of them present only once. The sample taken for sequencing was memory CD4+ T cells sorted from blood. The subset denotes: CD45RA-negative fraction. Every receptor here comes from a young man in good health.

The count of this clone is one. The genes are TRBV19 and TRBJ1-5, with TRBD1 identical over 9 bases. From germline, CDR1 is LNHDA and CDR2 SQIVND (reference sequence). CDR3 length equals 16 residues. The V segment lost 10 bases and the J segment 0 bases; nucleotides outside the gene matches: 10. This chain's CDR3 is CATEGQGKYSNQPQHF. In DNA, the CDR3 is TGTGCCACAGAAGGACAGGGGAAATATAGCAATCAGCCCCAGCATTTT.

The CDR3 is CASVGLAGARYNEQFF. CDR3 sequence (DNA): TGCGCCAGCGTGGGACTAGCGGGGGCCCGCTACAATGAGCAGTTCTTC. J is TRBJ2-1 and V is TRBV10-2; 14 nucleotides align to TRBD2. CDR1 is WSHSY, CDR2 SAAADI, per germline. The CDR3 has 16 residues. V trimming: 8 bases; J trimming: 3 bases; junction bases outside the gene matches: 6.

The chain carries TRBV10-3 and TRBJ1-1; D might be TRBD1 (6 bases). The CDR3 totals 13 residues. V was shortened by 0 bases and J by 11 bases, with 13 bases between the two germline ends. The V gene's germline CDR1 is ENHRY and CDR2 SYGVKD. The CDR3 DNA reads TGTGCCATCAGTGAGTCATGGGGGCTGGGGGCTTTCTTT. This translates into CAISESWGLGAFF.